This T cell receptor beta chain emerged from a study of blood T cell repertoires in COVID-19. Study-level information: The United States, Italy and Spain were the sources of the acute and convalescent COVID-19 samples.

Per the study methods: Reference gene primer amplification gave estimated nucleated cell counts. Repertoires were generated with immunoSEQ multiplex PCR, while TCRdb's copy carries only in-frame clones and drops some. The V and J calls and clone size are taken from that table; D and trimming were inferred from the DNA. There are under 300,000 clones in the sample; approximately 83% occur only once, and around 3% lies in the top ten. The participants were between roughly 18 and 89 years old and came from roughly 24 US areas. Cohort assignment relied on participant-reported clinical history. The TCR comes from a woman between 40 and 55 years old with acute COVID-19. The sample consisted of PBMCs or T cells enriched from blood (not recorded which).

The CDR3 bases are TGTGCCAGCAGCGTAGACGGGGTGTCAGAGACCCAGTACTTC. This encodes CASSVDGVSETQYF. This chain uses TRBV9 with TRBJ2-5; tentative D call: TRBD2 (5 bases). This CDR3 contains 14 residues. The germline V and J ends were trimmed by 0 bases and 4 bases, with 10 bases remaining between them. Germline V gene data show CDR1 as SGDLS and CDR2 as YYNGEE. Combining the CDR3 with reference TRBV9 and TRBJ2-5 gives the whole variable domain DSGVTQTPKHLITATGQRVTLRCSPRSGDLSVYWYQQSLDQGLQFLIQYYNGEERAKGNILERFSAQQFPDLHSELNLSSLELGDSALYFCASSVDGVSETQYFGPGTRLLVL.